This TCR beta chain was retrieved from a study of cytomegalovirus exposure and HLA in healthy donors. Study results and limitations: The study listed some 160 cytomegalovirus-associated TCR beta chains. DRB1 had the most TCR associations and HLA-C the fewest, a later analysis found, with rates varying by HLA locus.

To note about this clone: Antigen unknown.

With 60 Vbeta and 13 Jbeta primers, the PCR was carried out. Authors' processing steps: Unique TCR beta chains numbered 80 million to 95 million in a later analysis, with roughly 10 million shared. The table came from immunoSEQ multiplex PCR; TCRdb's copy has only in-frame clones and leaves some out. V and J calls and clone size are those listed in that table; D and trimming were worked out from the DNA. This sample has more than 55,000 clones, with about 74% found just once. Sampled while nominally healthy, donors likely had unrecorded immune exposures. The CDR3 length is 15 residues. From germline, CDR1 is KGHSH and CDR2 LQKENI. The V end lost 2 bases, the J end lost 2 bases, and 12 bases lay between the germline ends.

This TCR came from a woman aged 60-75 years in good health and CMV-seropositive. Material for sequencing was PBMCs. The rearrangement uses TRBV18 and TRBJ2-5, with D possibly TRBD2 on 5 matching bases. The CDR3 sequence is CASSPVNGVQETQYF. Here the CDR3 DNA reads TGTGCCAGCTCACCAGTTAACGGGGTGCAAGAGACCCAGTACTTC.